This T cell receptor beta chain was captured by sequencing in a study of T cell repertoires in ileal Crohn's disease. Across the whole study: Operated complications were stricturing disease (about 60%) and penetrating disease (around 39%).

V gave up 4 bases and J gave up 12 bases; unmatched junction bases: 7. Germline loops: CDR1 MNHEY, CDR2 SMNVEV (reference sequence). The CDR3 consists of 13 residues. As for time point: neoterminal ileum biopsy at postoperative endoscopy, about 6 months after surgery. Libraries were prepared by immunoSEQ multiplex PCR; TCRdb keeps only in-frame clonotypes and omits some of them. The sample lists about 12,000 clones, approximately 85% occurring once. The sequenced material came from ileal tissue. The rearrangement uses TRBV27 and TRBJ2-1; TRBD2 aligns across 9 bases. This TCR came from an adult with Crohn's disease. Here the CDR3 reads CASSSLAGGPQFF. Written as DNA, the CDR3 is TGTGCCAGCAGTTCCCTCGCGGGGGGGCCGCAGTTCTTC.